This T cell receptor beta chain is from a study of blood T cells in healthy people across ages. For the second PCR, which ran for 7 to 11 cycles, a sample-barcoded 5' primer and a J-beta primer mix were used. TCRdb processed the 5' RACE reads anew with MiXCR; each CDR3 protein has one entry. The sample carries some 1.4 million distinct CDR3 sequences, around 39% recorded once. General observations from the study: There were more naive CD4+ cells and higher diversity in long-lived donors than in aged donors.

This clonotype has a handful of counts. Its target is unknown. This sequence was found in a woman aged 18-29 years in good health. The sample was blood.

The chain's CDR3 is CASSLGGGRATDTQYF. CDR3 in DNA: TGTGCCAGCAGCTTAGGTGGCGGGAGGGCCACAGATACGCAGTATTTT. V and J are TRBV7-2 and TRBJ2-3; 9 bases match TRBD2. The CDR3 has 16 amino acids. Germline values: CDR1 SGHTA, CDR2 FQGNSA. Trimming at V came to 1 base and at J to 2 bases, leaving 4 bases not matched to a gene.